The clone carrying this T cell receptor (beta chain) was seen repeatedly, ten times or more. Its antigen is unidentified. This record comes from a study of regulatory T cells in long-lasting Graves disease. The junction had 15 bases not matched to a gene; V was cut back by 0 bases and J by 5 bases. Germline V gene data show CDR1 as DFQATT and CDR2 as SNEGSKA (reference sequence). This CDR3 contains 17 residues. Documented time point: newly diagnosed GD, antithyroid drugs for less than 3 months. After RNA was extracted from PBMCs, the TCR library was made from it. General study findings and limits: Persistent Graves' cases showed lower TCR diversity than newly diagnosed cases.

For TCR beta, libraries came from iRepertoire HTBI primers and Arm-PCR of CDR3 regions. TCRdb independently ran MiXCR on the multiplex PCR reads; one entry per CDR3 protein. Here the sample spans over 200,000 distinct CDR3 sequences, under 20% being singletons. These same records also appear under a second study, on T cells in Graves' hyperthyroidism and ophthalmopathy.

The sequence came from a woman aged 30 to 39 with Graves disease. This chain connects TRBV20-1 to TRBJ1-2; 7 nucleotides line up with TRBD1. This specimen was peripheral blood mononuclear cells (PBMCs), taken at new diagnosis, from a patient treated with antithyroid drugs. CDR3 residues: CSAREFRDRIRSYGYTF. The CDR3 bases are TGCAGTGCTAGAGAATTTCGGGACAGAATAAGGAGTTATGGCTACACCTTC.